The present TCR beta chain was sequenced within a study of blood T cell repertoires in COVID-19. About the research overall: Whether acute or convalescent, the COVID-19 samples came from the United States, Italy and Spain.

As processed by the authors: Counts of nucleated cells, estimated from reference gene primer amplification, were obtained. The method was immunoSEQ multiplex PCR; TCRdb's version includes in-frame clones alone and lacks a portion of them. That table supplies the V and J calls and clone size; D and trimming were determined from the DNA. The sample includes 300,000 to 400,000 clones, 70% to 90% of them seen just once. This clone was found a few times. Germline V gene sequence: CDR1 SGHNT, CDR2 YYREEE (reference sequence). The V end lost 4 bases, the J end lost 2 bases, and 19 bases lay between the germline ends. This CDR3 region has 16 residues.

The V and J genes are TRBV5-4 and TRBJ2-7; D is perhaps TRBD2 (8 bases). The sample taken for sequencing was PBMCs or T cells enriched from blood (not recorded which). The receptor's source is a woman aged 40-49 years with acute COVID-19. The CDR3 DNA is TGTGCCAGCAGCCCCGGGGGGGGGACAGCAGCCTACGAGCAGTACTTC. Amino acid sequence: CASSPGGGTAAYEQYF.